This T cell receptor beta chain is drawn from a study of shared clonotypes between healthy human individuals. As for this clone: Its cognate antigen is unknown.

As defined, naive CD8 cells were CD45RO-negative and positively selected for CCR7, with terminally differentiated effector memory CD45RA+ cells excluded. Looked up from germline, CDR1 is MNHEY and CDR2 is SMNVEV (reference sequence). This CDR3 is built from 13 residues. Trimming shortened V by 3 bases and J by 6 bases, and 11 bases separated the two germline ends. Whole-study results and caveats: Among a handful of donors, about 4.6% of naive CD4 clonotypes were found in common. An effect of sequencing depth on clonotype sharing among donors was expected.

Deep level was the assay's run setting. Libraries were prepared by immunoSEQ multiplex PCR; TCRdb keeps only in-frame clonotypes and omits some of them. The table lists nearly 2 million clones, less than 95% of them singletons. The sequencing sample was made of naive CD8+ T cells sorted from blood. The source of this sequence is a man between 18 and 29 years old in good health. The chain recombines TRBV27 with TRBJ1-2; unclear D gene. The CDR3 is CASSFGFGHGYTF. The CDR3 DNA reads TGTGCCAGCAGTTTCGGTTTCGGCCATGGCTACACCTTC.